This T cell receptor (beta chain) was profiled in a study of patients and donors after allogeneic stem cell transplantation. Germline CDR1 is SQVTM and CDR2 is ANQGSEA. This CDR3 comprises 14 residues. Trimming cost V 0 bases and J 1 base, with 10 bases left between them. TCRdb fed the RT-PCR reads into MiXCR, producing one record per CDR3 protein. The repertoire holds over 150,000 distinct CDR3 sequences, with 40% to 45% as singletons. The chain carries TRBV29-1 and TRBJ2-7; D is perhaps TRBD2 (6 bases). Sequencing was carried out using blood, either unsorted or a sorted T cell fraction (not recorded which). This sequence was found in a human donor who was either an allogeneic HSCT recipient or a stem cell or donor lymphocyte infusion donor (not recorded which). It is not recorded whose cells these are; they may come from a transplant donor. CDR3 amino acids: CSVEESGASYEQYF. The CDR3 coding sequence is TGCAGCGTTGAAGAATCGGGAGCGTCCTACGAGCAGTACTTC.